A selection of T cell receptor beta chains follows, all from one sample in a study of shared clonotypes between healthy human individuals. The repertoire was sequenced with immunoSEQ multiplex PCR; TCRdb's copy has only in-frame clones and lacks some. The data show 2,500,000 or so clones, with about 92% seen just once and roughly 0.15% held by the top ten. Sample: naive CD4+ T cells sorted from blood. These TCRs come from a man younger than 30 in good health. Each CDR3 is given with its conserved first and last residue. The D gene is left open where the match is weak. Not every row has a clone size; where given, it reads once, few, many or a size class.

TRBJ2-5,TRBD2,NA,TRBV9,CASSVTSGRAETQYF,TGTGCCAGCAGTGTGACTAGCGGGAGAGCAGAGACCCAGTACTTC
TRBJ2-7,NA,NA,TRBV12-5,CASGSSRPYEQYF,TGTGCTAGTGGTTCCTCCAGACCCTACGAGCAGTACTTC
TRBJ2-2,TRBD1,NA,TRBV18,CASSPFQGANTGELFF,TGTGCCAGCTCACCTTTCCAGGGGGCAAACACCGGGGAGCTGTTTTTT
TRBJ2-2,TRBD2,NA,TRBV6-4,CASSPGLARGSTGELFF,TGTGCCAGCAGCCCGGGACTAGCGAGAGGGAGCACCGGGGAGCTGTTTTTT
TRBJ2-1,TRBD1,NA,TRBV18,CASSPGQGSYNEQFF,TGTGCCAGCTCACCCGGACAGGGCTCCTACAATGAGCAGTTCTTC
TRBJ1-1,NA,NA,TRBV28,CASSFNQPAMEAFF,TGTGCCAGCAGTTTCAATCAGCCGGCCATGGAAGCTTTCTTT
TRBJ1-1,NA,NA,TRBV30,CAWRPLRDLNTEAFF,TGTGCCTGGAGGCCGTTGCGGGACTTAAACACTGAAGCTTTCTTT
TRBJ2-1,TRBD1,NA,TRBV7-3,CASSLSQGAREQFF,TGTGCCAGCAGCCTTTCACAGGGGGCGCGGGAGCAGTTCTTC
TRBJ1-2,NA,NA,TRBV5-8,CASSLSGAQIYGYTF,TGTGCCAGCAGCTTGAGCGGGGCGCAGATCTATGGCTACACCTTC
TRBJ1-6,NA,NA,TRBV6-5,CASTFTTTYNSPLHF,TGTGCCAGCACCTTCACCACGACTTATAATTCACCCCTCCACTTT
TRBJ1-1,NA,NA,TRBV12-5,CASGLQVGGALRTEAFF,TGTGCTAGTGGTTTGCAAGTTGGGGGCGCCTTACGAACTGAAGCTTTCTTT
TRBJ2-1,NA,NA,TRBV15,CATSRPLRTQEQFF,TGTGCCACCAGCAGACCGTTAAGGACCCAAGAGCAGTTCTTC
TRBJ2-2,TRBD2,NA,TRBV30,CAWSMSRTSGYTGELFF,TGTGCCTGGAGCATGTCCCGAACTAGCGGGTACACCGGGGAGCTGTTTTTT
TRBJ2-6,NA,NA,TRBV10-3,CAIRGAGANVLTF,TGTGCCATCAGGGGGGCTGGGGCCAACGTCCTGACTTTC
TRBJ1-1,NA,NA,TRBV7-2,CASSLGGGGHTEAFF,TGTGCCAGCAGCTTAGGGGGAGGGGGGCACACTGAAGCTTTCTTT
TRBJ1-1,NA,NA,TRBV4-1,CASSLRQLMNTEAFF,TGCGCCAGCAGCTTAAGACAGTTAATGAACACTGAAGCTTTCTTT
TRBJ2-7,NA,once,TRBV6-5,CASSYRRGNEQYF,TGTGCCAGCAGTTATCGCAGGGGCAACGAGCAGTACTTC